The T cell receptor beta chain described here comes from a study of OX40 agonist ivuxolimab in advanced cancers. Study at large: Partial responses, seen in three patients, involved one hepatocellular carcinoma and two cutaneous melanomas. Study-level findings and limits: The mean number of expanded clones was higher in CD8+ T cells than in CD4+.

With regard to this clone: Its target is not known.

TCRdb keeps only in-frame clones here, not all; method: immunoSEQ multiplex PCR. The data show some 73,000 clones, almost 90% seen once. CDR1 and CDR2 from the germline V gene are KGHSH and LQKENI. V lost 0 bases and J 4 bases, leaving 7 bases between the germline ends. The CDR3 runs to 14 residues. Peripheral blood came from all dose cohorts at three timepoints. The chain recombines TRBV18 with TRBJ2-1; D gene ambiguous. Sequenced here: CD4+ or CD8+ T cells sorted from blood, sampled in a trial of the OX40 agonist ivuxolimab. This clonotype was obtained from an adult with an advanced solid tumor such as melanoma, head and neck, liver or kidney cancer. In DNA, the CDR3 is TGTGCCAGCTCACCACCGGGTCAGTACAATGAGCAGTTCTTC. This codes for CASSPPGQYNEQFF.